Following are 30 T cell receptor gamma chains from one sample sequenced in a study of gamma delta lymphoproliferative disorders and STAT genes. Sequencing used genomic DNA taken from PBMCs of patients and controls. TCRdb used CATT to re-call clones from the multiplex PCR reads. The sample holds about 2,200 gamma-chain clones, about 10% seen once. What was sequenced was blood. These receptors came from a human donor with gamma-delta T-cell large granular lymphocyte leukemia.

This clone was recorded a few times. TCRdb's entry gives the protein of a much larger clone, which mismatches this DNA's translation at residue 7, likely from a read error; the protein reported here is translated from the DNA. This rearrangement joins TRGV4 to TRGJ1 or TRGJ2. TCRdb carries no J gene annotation; the J gene was assigned here by matching the DNA with germline. J was trimmed by 7 bases and V by 3 bases; bases with no gene match: 6. CDR1 is EGSTGY and CDR2 is YDSYTSSV in the germline V gene. CDR3 size: 12 residues. The CDR3 nucleotides are TGTGCCACCTGGGATCCCCACTATAAGAAACTCTTT. This gives the protein CATWDPHYKKLF.

This clone was picked up a small number of times. The DNA is left out, because the CDR3 cannot be placed on it with certainty; the CDR3 is given as TCRdb lists it. V gene TRGV11 was called; the J gene was not. TRGV11 is flagged as an ORF with uncertain function. The CDR3 length is 15 residues, termini included. CDR3 sequence reads: CTTVPAGESGHKKLF.

The sample holds a few counts of this clone. The chain couples TRGV4 to TRGJ1 or TRGJ2. The J gene is absent in TCRdb and was assigned here via DNA matching to germline. CDR1 and CDR2 (germline): EGSTGY, YDSYTSSV. Unmatched junction bases numbered 3, after V lost 3 bases and J lost 4 bases. This CDR3 is built from 12 residues. CDR3 protein: CATWDHYYKKLF. DNA of the CDR3: TGTGCCACCTGGGATCACTATTATAAGAAACTCTTT.

This chain links TRGV10 with TRGJ1 or TRGJ2. TCRdb is silent on the J gene; assignment here came from matching the DNA to germline. TRGV10 is an ORF for which the function is uncertain. The CDR3 is made up of 14 amino acids. Trimming took 8 bases from V and 4 from J; bases not matched to a gene: 12. The CDR3 region is CAAWDFTSYYKKLF. The CDR3 region has the DNA TGTGCTGCGTGGGATTTCACCTCCTATTATAAGAAACTCTTT.

V and J are TRGV3 and TRGJ1 or TRGJ2. Here the J gene was assigned by germline matching of the DNA, as TCRdb has none. In germline, CDR1 is VTNTFY, CDR2 YDVSTARD (reference sequence). The J segment lost 11 bases and the V segment lost 0 bases, leaving 4 bases of the junction unmatched. The CDR3 extends over 11 amino acids. CDR3 protein: CATWDRLEKLF. The CDR3 region has the DNA TGTGCCACCTGGGACAGGCTGGAGAAACTCTTT.

The chain links TRGV3 to TRGJ1 or TRGJ2. No J gene is reported in TCRdb; it was inferred here by comparing the DNA with germline. V dropped 0 bases and J dropped 4; count of bases not matched to a gene: 6. Germline V CDR1 and CDR2: VTNTFY, YDVSTARD (reference sequence). The length of the CDR3 is 14 residues. CDR3 coding DNA: TGTGCCACCTGGGACAGGAAGCTGTATTATAAGAAACTCTTT. Protein: CATWDRKLYYKKLF.

Relative to its sample, this clone is medium-sized. The chain has TRGV11 and TRGJP1. The J gene, absent from TCRdb, was called here by matching the DNA to germline. TRGV11 is known as an ORF, though its function is uncertain. J lost 0 bases, V lost 4 bases, and 2 bases had no gene match. This CDR3 region has 15 residues. The chain's CDR3 is CACWIRDTTGWFKIF. CDR3 coding DNA: TGTGCCTGCTGGATTAGAGATACCACTGGTTGGTTCAAGATATTT.

This clone is medium-sized. The rearrangement links TRGV2 to TRGJ1 or TRGJ2. Assignment of the J gene here rests on matching the DNA to germline, because TCRdb gives none. The CDR3 is made up of 13 amino acids. Losses at the gene ends were 1 base for V and 2 bases for J; bases not matched to a gene: 2. CDR1 is EGSNGY, CDR2 YDSYNSKV, per germline. This CDR3 is CATWDGHYYKKLF. CDR3 nucleotides: TGTGCCACCTGGGACGGTCATTATTATAAGAAACTCTTT.

The genes are TRGV2 and TRGJP2. TCRdb lists no J gene, so it was determined here by aligning the DNA to germline. The CDR3 extends over 11 amino acids. Germline values: CDR1 EGSNGY, CDR2 YDSYNSKV. Unmatched junction bases numbered 4, after V lost 7 bases and J lost 8 bases. CDR3 bases: TGTGCCACCTGCGCCGATTGGATCAAGACGTTT. It encodes CATCADWIKTF.

This clone was detected only a few times. J is TRGJ1 or TRGJ2 and V is TRGV4. Here the J gene came from matching the DNA to germline, since TCRdb omits it. Trimming cost V 5 bases and J 8 bases; bases outside gene matches: 9. CDR3 length: 12 residues. Looked up from germline, CDR1 is EGSTGY and CDR2 is YDSYTSSV. CDR3 region: CATWAVPDKKLF. The CDR3 nucleotides are TGTGCCACCTGGGCGGTCCCGGATAAGAAACTCTTT.

The chain couples TRGV3 to TRGJ1 or TRGJ2. No J gene is reported in TCRdb; it was inferred here by comparing the DNA with germline. The junction had 5 bases not matched to a gene; V was cut back by 0 bases and J by 6 bases. CDR1 and CDR2 (germline): VTNTFY, YDVSTARD (reference sequence). The CDR3 contains 13 residues. CDR3 region: CATWDRHGYKKLF. CDR3 DNA sequence: TGTGCCACCTGGGACAGGCACGGTTATAAGAAACTCTTT.

This clone was seen more than once but under ten times. The chain links TRGV5 to TRGJ1 or TRGJ2. TCRdb lists no J gene, so it was determined here by aligning the DNA to germline. Germline loops: CDR1 VINAFY, CDR2 YDVSNSKD. The CDR3 runs 14 residues. The J segment lost 7 bases and the V segment lost 1 base, leaving 10 bases of the junction unmatched. CDR3 DNA: TGTGCCACCTGGGACAGATGGCGACGGTATAAGAAACTCTTT. Translation: CATWDRWRRYKKLF.

This clone was observed a few times. The same CDR3 is also encoded by other DNA sequences in this sample. The rearrangement uses TRGV3 and TRGJ1 or TRGJ2. TCRdb does not report a J gene; here it was assigned by matching the DNA to germline references. Germline-derived CDR1 and CDR2 are VTNTFY and YDVSTARD (reference sequence). The CDR3 runs 13 residues. With V trimmed by 0 bases and J by 7 bases, 6 bases remained unmatched. The CDR3 here is CATWDRLGYKKLF. The CDR3 DNA is TGTGCCACCTGGGACAGGCTGGGGTATAAGAAACTCTTT.

This clone was seen a few times. The chain has TRGV4 and TRGJ1 or TRGJ2. TCRdb carries no J gene annotation; the J gene was assigned here by matching the DNA with germline. There are 13 residues in the CDR3. Per germline, CDR1 EGSTGY and CDR2 YDSYTSSV. V lost 1 base, J lost 12 bases, and 12 bases stayed unmatched. The CDR3 DNA sequence: TGTGCCACCTGGGATGGTTTCCCCACTGGGAAACTCTTT. Amino acid sequence: CATWDGFPTGKLF.

V and J are TRGV9 and TRGJ1 or TRGJ2. TCRdb gives no J gene; it was assigned here by matching the DNA to germline. Germline V gene lookup returns CDR1 GITISATS and CDR2 ISYDGTV (reference sequence). V lost 1 base to trimming and J lost 9 bases; unmatched junction nucleotides: 6. The CDR3 runs 12 residues. The DNA for the CDR3 is TGTGCCTTGTGGGAGGTCGCACTTAAGAAACTCTTT. Protein: CALWEVALKKLF.

The sample holds a few counts of this clone. It is unclear where the CDR3 begins or ends on the DNA, so no DNA is shown, and the CDR3 is as TCRdb lists it. With the J gene uncalled, the V gene is TRGV11. TRGV11 is designated an ORF whose function remains uncertain. The CDR3 spans 17 amino acids, including both terminal residues. CDR3 amino acids: CTTVPAGCVFQYYKKLF.

Points on this clone: Since a far larger clone is one base different, this is likely a read error. At the DNA level, this CDR3 is encoded by other sequences in the same sample as well. The CDR3 loop is CAAWAKSDKKLF. The CDR3 DNA reads as TGTGCTGCGTGGGCTAAGTCAGATAAGAAACTCTTT. V usage is TRGV10 and J usage is TRGJ1 or TRGJ2. Here the J gene came from matching the DNA to germline, since TCRdb omits it. TRGV10 is identified as an open reading frame with a role that is uncertain. J gave up 8 bases and V 8 bases, and 10 bases lay outside the gene matches. The length of the CDR3 is 12 residues.

This clone was seen more than once but under ten times. The V and J genes are TRGV10 and TRGJ1 or TRGJ2. The J gene is not listed in TCRdb, so it was assigned here from a DNA match to germline. TRGV10 is known as an ORF, though its function is uncertain. After removal of 8 bases from V and 0 bases from J, the junction contained 5 bases not matched to a gene. CDR3 length: 13 residues. CDR3 protein: CAAWDKNYYKKLF. The CDR3 coding sequence is TGTGCTGCGTGGGACAAGAATTATTATAAGAAACTCTTT.

Notes on this clone: The DNA is omitted, as the CDR3 cannot be located on it reliably, and the CDR3 follows TCRdb's listing. The V gene reported is TRGV11; the J gene is uncalled. Being an ORF, TRGV11 has a function that is uncertain. The CDR3 extends over 20 residues, inclusive of both ends. The CDR3 spells CACWKGNGNIRNSLAVEQHF.

Called V gene: TRGV9; the J gene was not called. The CDR3 totals 9 residues. Germline V CDR1 and CDR2: GITISATS, ISYDGTV (reference sequence). The CDR3 sequence is CALWEILLF. CDR3 coding DNA: TGTGCCTTGTGGGAGATCCTGCTCTTT.

This clone appeared a few times. This CDR3 is also generated by other DNA sequences in the sample. The rearrangement uses TRGV4 and TRGJ1 or TRGJ2. TCRdb does not report a J gene; here it was assigned by matching the DNA to germline references. Germline V gene data show CDR1 as EGSTGY and CDR2 as YDSYTSSV. This CDR3 spans 10 amino acids. J was trimmed by 10 bases and V by 3 bases; bases with no gene match: 3. CDR3 sequence (DNA): TGTGCCACCTGGGATCTGAAGAAACTCTTT. It specifies CATWDLKKLF.

This clone was seen a few times. The chain links TRGV4 to TRGJ1 or TRGJ2. The J gene, missing from TCRdb, was assigned here through DNA to germline matching. The germline V gene encodes CDR1 EGSTGY and CDR2 YDSYTSSV. The CDR3 contains 12 residues. The ends lost 6 bases at V and 1 base at J; junction bases unmatched: 3. This chain's CDR3 is CATWPNYYKKLF. The CDR3 DNA sequence: TGTGCCACCTGGCCTAATTATTATAAGAAACTCTTT.

The chain carries TRGV4 and TRGJ1 or TRGJ2. Here the J gene came from matching the DNA to germline, since TCRdb omits it. The J segment lost 1 base and the V segment lost 5 bases, leaving 14 bases of the junction unmatched. This CDR3 comprises 16 residues. In germline, CDR1 is EGSTGY, CDR2 YDSYTSSV. As DNA, the CDR3 is TGTGCCACCTGGGCCATACTAAGATTTAATTATTATAAGAAACTCTTT. Translated, it gives CATWAILRFNYYKKLF.

With regard to this clone: Within the sample, other DNA sequences also encode this same CDR3. The gene calls are TRGV3 and TRGJ1 or TRGJ2. In the absence of a J gene in TCRdb, the DNA was matched to germline to assign it here. V lost 0 bases, J lost 4 bases, and 6 bases stayed unmatched. Germline CDR1 and CDR2: VTNTFY and YDVSTARD (reference sequence). This CDR3 region has 14 residues. CDR3 DNA sequence: TGTGCCACCTGGGACAGGCCAGGGTATTATAAGAAACTCTTT. Translation: CATWDRPGYYKKLF.

The V call is TRGV9, the J call TRGJ1 or TRGJ2. The J gene is not listed in TCRdb, so it was assigned here from a DNA match to germline. This CDR3 has 10 amino acids. Trimming at V came to 0 bases and at J to 11 bases, leaving 1 base not matched to a gene. Germline assignment: CDR1 GITISATS and CDR2 ISYDGTV (reference sequence). The CDR3 is CALWEVEKLF. CDR3 DNA sequence: TGTGCCTTGTGGGAGGTGGAGAAACTCTTT.

With regard to this clone: The same CDR3 is also encoded by other DNA sequences in this sample. This chain uses TRGV3 with TRGJ1 or TRGJ2. TCRdb is silent on the J gene; assignment here came from matching the DNA to germline. This CDR3 has 14 amino acids. CDR1 and CDR2 from the germline V gene are VTNTFY and YDVSTARD (reference sequence). With 0 bases clipped from V and 3 bases from J, the junction kept 5 bases outside the gene matches. The CDR3 DNA sequence: TGTGCCACCTGGGACAGGCCGATTTATTATAAGAAACTCTTT. It codes for CATWDRPIYYKKLF.

The chain is built from TRGV10 and TRGJ1 or TRGJ2. Here the J gene was assigned by germline matching of the DNA, as TCRdb has none. Being an ORF, TRGV10 has a function that is uncertain. This CDR3 comprises 11 residues. J lost 5 bases, V lost 8 bases, and 4 bases had no gene match. CDR3 nucleotide sequence: TGTGCTGCGTGGGAACATTATAAGAAACTCTTT. It yields the protein CAAWEHYKKLF.

The V and J genes are TRGV9 and TRGJ1 or TRGJ2. TCRdb offers no J gene call, so here the DNA was matched to germline to obtain one. Germline V gene lookup returns CDR1 GITISATS and CDR2 ISYDGTV (reference sequence). The CDR3 contains 15 residues. The V segment lost 0 bases and the J segment 6 bases; nucleotides outside the gene matches: 11. The CDR3 DNA reads as TGTGCCTTGTGGGAGGTGCAAAATCTAACTTATAAGAAACTCTTT. It yields the protein CALWEVQNLTYKKLF.

V and J are TRGV3 and TRGJ1 or TRGJ2. The J gene is absent in TCRdb and was assigned here via DNA matching to germline. In germline, CDR1 is VTNTFY, CDR2 YDVSTARD (reference sequence). V lost 4 bases and J lost 3; bases outside the gene matches: 0. The CDR3 sequence is 11 residues long. The CDR3 region is CATWDYYKKLF. The CDR3 nucleotides are TGTGCCACCTGGGATTATTATAAGAAACTCTTT.

This clone is labeled as medium-sized. Because the CDR3's place on the DNA is in doubt, the DNA is left out and the CDR3 is given as listed by TCRdb. The V gene call is TRGV11, and the J gene call is absent. TRGV11 qualifies as an ORF whose function is uncertain. Counting both end residues, the CDR3 totals 19 amino acids. CDR3: CTTVPAGLGPYSSDWIKTF.